This T cell receptor (beta chain) originates from a study of T-cell reconstitution after alpha-beta-depleted transplantation in children. Study-wide findings and caveats: The main origin of T-cell counts and diversity one year after transplant was newly produced T cells. Certain patients had high TCRbeta diversity at day 60, and it came from recipient T cells and thymic progenitors that survived. Two months or so post-transplant, alpha-beta T cells reportedly derived from several hundred expanded graft clones.

Unique molecular identifiers were used to barcode this TCRbeta library. TCRdb used MiXCR to reprocess the PCR reads, holding one entry per CDR3 protein. This sample yields about 420,000 distinct CDR3 sequences, of which 15% to 20% are seen a single time; 25% to 30% belongs to the top ten. V shed 4 bases and J 2 bases; nucleotides not matched to a gene: 9. The germline gives CDR1 KGHSH, CDR2 LQKENI. There are 16 residues in the CDR3. This clonotype was seen once. Its target is not known. This specimen consisted of PBMCs, mostly from graft donor cells, obtained 360 days after TCRalphabeta/CD19-depleted stem cell transplant. The rearrangement uses TRBV18 and TRBJ2-5, with 8 bases lining up with TRBD2. The sequence was collected from a boy under two years old who had a stem cell transplant for Wiskott-Aldrich syndrome, so the T cells may come from the graft donor. CDR3 nucleotides: TGTGCCAGCTCACGGGGGATACTAGCGGTACAAGAGACCCAGTACTTC. Amino acids: CASSRGILAVQETQYF.